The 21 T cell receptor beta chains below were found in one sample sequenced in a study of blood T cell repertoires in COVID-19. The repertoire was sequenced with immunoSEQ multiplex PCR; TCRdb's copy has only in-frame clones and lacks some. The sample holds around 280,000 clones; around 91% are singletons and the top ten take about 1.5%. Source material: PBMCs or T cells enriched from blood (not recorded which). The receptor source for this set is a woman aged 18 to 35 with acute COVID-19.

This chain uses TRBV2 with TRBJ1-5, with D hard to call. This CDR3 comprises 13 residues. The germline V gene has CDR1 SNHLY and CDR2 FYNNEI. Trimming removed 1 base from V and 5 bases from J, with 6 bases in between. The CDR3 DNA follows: TGTGCCAGCAGTGAAGGGGCGTATCAGCCCCAGCATTTT. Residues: CASSEGAYQPQHF.

This CDR3 reads CASSLGRLSNYNEQFF. The CDR3 DNA sequence: TGCGCCAGCAGCTTGGGGCGGTTGTCCAACTACAATGAGCAGTTCTTC. This chain connects TRBV5-1 to TRBJ2-1; unclear D gene. CDR1 SGHRS and CDR2 YFSETQ come from the germline V gene. This CDR3 has 16 residues. Trimming cost V 0 bases and J 3 bases, with 13 bases left between them.

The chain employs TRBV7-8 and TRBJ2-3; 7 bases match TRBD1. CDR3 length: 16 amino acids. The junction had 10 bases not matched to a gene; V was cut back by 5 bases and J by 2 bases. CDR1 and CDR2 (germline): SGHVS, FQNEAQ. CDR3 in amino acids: CASSEPGGSVTDTQYF. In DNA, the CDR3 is TGTGCCAGCAGCGAACCAGGGGGTAGCGTCACAGATACGCAGTATTTT.

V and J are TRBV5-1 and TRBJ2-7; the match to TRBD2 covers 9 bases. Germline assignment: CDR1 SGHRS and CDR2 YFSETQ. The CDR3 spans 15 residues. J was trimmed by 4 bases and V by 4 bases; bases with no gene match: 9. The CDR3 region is CASSLRAGGPYEQYF. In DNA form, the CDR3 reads TGCGCCAGCAGCCTGCGGGCGGGAGGGCCGTACGAGCAGTACTTC.

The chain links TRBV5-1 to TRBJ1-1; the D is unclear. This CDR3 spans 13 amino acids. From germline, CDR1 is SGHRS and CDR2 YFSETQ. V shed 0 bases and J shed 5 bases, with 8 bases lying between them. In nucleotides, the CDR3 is TGCGCCAGCAGCTTGGGAGGTTTTACTGAAGCTTTCTTT. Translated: CASSLGGFTEAFF.

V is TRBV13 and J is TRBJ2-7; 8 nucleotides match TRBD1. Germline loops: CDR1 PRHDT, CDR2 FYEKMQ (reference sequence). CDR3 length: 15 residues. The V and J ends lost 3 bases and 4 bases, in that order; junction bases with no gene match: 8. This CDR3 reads CASSFSGQGSYEQYF. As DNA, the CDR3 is TGTGCCAGCAGCTTTTCTGGACAGGGCTCGTACGAGCAGTACTTC.

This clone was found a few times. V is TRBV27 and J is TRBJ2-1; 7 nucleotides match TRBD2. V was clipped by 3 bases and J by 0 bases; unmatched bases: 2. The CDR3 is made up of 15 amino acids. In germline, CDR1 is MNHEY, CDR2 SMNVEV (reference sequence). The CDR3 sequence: CASSFGGSSYNEQFF. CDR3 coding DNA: TGTGCCAGCAGTTTCGGCGGGAGCTCCTACAATGAGCAGTTCTTC.

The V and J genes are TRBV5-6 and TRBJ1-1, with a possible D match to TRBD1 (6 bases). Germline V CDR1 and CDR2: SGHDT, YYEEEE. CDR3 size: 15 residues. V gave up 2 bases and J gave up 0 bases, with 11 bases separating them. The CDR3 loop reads CASSFTTGLNTEAFF. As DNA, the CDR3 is TGTGCCAGCAGCTTTACGACAGGACTGAACACTGAAGCTTTCTTT.

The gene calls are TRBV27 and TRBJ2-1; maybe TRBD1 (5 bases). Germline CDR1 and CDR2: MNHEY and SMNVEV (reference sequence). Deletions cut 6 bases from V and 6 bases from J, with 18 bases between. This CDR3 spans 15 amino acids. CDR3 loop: CASRKQVTDVNEQFF. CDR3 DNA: TGTGCCAGCAGGAAACAGGTGACGGACGTCAATGAGCAGTTCTTC.

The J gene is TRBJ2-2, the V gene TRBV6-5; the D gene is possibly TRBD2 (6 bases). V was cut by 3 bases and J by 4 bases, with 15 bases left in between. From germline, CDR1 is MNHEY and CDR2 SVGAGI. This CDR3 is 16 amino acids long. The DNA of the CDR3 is TGTGCCAGCAGTTATTGGGACTCCCAGGTCACCGGGGAGCTGTTTTTT. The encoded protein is CASSYWDSQVTGELFF.

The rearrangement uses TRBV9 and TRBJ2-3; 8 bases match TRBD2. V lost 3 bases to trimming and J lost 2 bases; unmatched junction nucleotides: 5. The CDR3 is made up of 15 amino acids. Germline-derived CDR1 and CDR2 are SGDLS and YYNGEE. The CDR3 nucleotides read TGTGCCAGCAGCGCGACTAGCGCCAACACAGATACGCAGTATTTT. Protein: CASSATSANTDTQYF.

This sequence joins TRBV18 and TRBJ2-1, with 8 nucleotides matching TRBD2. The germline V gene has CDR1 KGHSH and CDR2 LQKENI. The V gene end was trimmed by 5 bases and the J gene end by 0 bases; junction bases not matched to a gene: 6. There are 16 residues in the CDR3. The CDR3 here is CASSNIAGSSYNEQFF. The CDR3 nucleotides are TGTGCCAGCTCAAACATAGCGGGAAGCTCCTACAATGAGCAGTTCTTC.

CDR3 loop: CSVAGTGTGVNEQFF. CDR3 DNA: TGCAGCGTCGCAGGAACCGGGACAGGGGTTAATGAGCAGTTCTTC. The chain carries TRBV29-1 and TRBJ2-1; 10 bases match TRBD1. The V and J ends lost 6 bases and 7 bases, in that order; junction bases with no gene match: 12. The CDR3 spans 15 residues. Germline CDR1 reads SQVTM; CDR2 reads ANQGSEA.

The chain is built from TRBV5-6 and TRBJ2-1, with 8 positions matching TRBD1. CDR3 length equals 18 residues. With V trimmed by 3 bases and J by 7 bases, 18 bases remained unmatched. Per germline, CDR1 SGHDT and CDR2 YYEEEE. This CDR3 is CASSYLSQGAGMGNEQFF. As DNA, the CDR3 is TGTGCCAGCAGCTACTTAAGCCAGGGGGCGGGTATGGGGAATGAGCAGTTCTTC. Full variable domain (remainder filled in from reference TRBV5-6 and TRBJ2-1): DAGVTQSPTHLIKTRGQQVTLRCSPKSGHDTVSWYQQALGQGPQFIFQYYEEEERQRGNFPDRFSGHQFPNYSSELNVNALLLGDSALYLCASSYLSQGAGMGNEQFFGPGTRLTVL.

The CDR3 protein is CAWSVQDYGYTF. CDR3 DNA: TGTGCCTGGAGTGTCCAGGACTATGGCTACACCTTC. The chain joins TRBV30 to TRBJ1-2; D gene unclear. Germline V gene lookup returns CDR1 GTSNPN and CDR2 SVGIG (reference sequence). V gave up 0 bases and J gave up 3 bases, with 5 bases separating them. The CDR3 is made up of 12 amino acids. Drawing the rest from reference TRBV30 and TRBJ1-2, the complete variable domain is SQTIHQWPATLVQPVGSPLSLECTVEGTSNPNLYWYRQAAGRGLQLLFYSVGIGQISSEVPQNLSASRPQDRQFILSSKKLLLSDSGFYLCAWSVQDYGYTFGSGTRLTVV.

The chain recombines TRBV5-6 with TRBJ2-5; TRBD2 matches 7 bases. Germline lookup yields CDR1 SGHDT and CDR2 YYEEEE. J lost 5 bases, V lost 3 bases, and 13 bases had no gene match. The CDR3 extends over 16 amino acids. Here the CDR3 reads CASSWTLAVNRETQYF. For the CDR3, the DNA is TGTGCCAGCAGCTGGACCCTAGCGGTTAATCGGGAGACCCAGTACTTC.

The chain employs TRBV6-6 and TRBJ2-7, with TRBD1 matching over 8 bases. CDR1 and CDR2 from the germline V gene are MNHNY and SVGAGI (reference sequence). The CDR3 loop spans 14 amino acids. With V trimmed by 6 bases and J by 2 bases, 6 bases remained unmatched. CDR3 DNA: TGTGCCAGCAGGGAGACAGGGGTGGCCTACGAGCAGTACTTC. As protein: CASRETGVAYEQYF.

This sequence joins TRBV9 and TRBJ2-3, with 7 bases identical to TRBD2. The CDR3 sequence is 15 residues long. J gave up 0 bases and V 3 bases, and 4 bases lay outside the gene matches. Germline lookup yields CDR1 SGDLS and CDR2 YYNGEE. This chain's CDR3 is CASSEGLPSTDTQYF. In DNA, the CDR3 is TGTGCCAGCAGCGAGGGACTACCTAGCACAGATACGCAGTATTTT.

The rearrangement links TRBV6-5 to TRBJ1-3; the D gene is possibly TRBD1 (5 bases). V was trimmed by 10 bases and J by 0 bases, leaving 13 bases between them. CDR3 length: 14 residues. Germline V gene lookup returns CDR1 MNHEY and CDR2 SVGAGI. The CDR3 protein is CATWTPSSGNTIYF. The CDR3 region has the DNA TGTGCCACCTGGACACCGAGCTCTGGAAACACCATATATTTT.

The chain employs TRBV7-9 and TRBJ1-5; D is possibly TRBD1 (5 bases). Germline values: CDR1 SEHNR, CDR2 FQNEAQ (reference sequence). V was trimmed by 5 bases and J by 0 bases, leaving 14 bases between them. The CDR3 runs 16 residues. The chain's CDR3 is CASSRAGDLSNQPQHF. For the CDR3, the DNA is TGTGCCAGCAGCCGGGCGGGGGACCTTAGCAATCAGCCCCAGCATTTT.

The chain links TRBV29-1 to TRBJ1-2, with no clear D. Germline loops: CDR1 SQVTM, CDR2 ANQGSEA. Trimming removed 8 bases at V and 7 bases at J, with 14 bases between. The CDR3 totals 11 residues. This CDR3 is CSTWEGSGYTF. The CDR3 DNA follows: TGCAGCACCTGGGAGGGCTCTGGCTACACCTTC.